What follows are 28 T cell receptor beta chains derived from one specimen sequenced in a study of blood T cell repertoires in COVID-19. Data came from immunoSEQ multiplex PCR; TCRdb stores just in-frame clones and leaves some out. Here the sample spans under 400,000 clones, about 88% being singletons. The sequenced sample was PBMCs or T cells enriched from blood (not recorded which). Receptor source: a woman in her twenties or thirties who had been exposed to COVID-19.

The chain's CDR3 is CASRRTGSRGYTF. CDR3 nucleotides: TGTGCCAGCAGGAGAACAGGGAGCAGGGGCTACACCTTC. The V call is TRBV12-3 or TRBV12-4, the J call TRBJ1-2; TRBD1 is a possible D gene (6 bases). The CDR3 runs 13 residues. Deletions cut 6 bases from V and 8 bases from J, with 16 bases between.

The chain recombines TRBV3-1 (or the pseudogene TRBV3-2) with TRBJ2-1; TRBD2 aligns across 8 bases. The CDR3 runs 14 residues. J gave up 14 bases and V 2 bases, and 11 bases lay outside the gene matches. Per germline, CDR1 LGHDT and CDR2 YNNKEL (reference sequence). The CDR3 loop reads CASSQRGQREKKFF. CDR3 sequence (DNA): TGTGCCAGCAGCCAACGAGGGCAGCGGGAGAAGAAGTTCTTC.

The CDR3 protein is CASSFSAPEKLFF. The CDR3 bases are TGTGCCAGCAGCTTTAGTGCCCCTGAAAAACTGTTTTTT. The chain joins TRBV11-2 to TRBJ1-4, with unresolved D. V was cut by 3 bases and J by 7 bases, with 9 bases left in between. Germline V CDR1 and CDR2: SGHAT, FQNNGV. The CDR3 is made up of 13 amino acids.

The V and J genes are TRBV7-8 and TRBJ1-6; the D gene is possibly TRBD1 (5 bases). The CDR3 totals 15 residues. The germline V gene has CDR1 SGHVS and CDR2 FQNEAQ. Trimming removed 4 bases at V and 10 bases at J, with 17 bases between. The CDR3 loop reads CASSSSGREGSPLHF. For the CDR3, the DNA is TGTGCCAGCAGCTCCTCGGGGCGGGAGGGGTCACCCCTCCACTTT.

This sequence joins TRBV3-1 (or the pseudogene TRBV3-2) and TRBJ1-2; D may be TRBD1 (6 bases). Germline V gives CDR1 LGHDT, CDR2 YNNKEL (reference sequence). CDR3 size: 14 residues. The ends were cut back, 4 bases at V and 7 bases at J, with 16 bases in the middle. CDR3 sequence (DNA): TGTGCCAGCAGCCTGGGGGGGCAGGACTCTGGCTACACCTTC. It translates to CASSLGGQDSGYTF.

J is TRBJ2-2 and V is TRBV28, with D perhaps TRBD2 (6 bases). Germline CDR1 reads MDHEN; CDR2 reads SYDVKM. Trimming took 6 bases from V and 6 from J, leaving 11 bases between them. This CDR3 is 13 amino acids long. CDR3 loop: CASRYRESGELFF. CDR3 nucleotide sequence: TGTGCCAGCAGGTATCGGGAGTCCGGGGAGCTGTTTTTT.

As concerns this clone: The DNA is omitted, as the CDR3 cannot be located on it reliably, and the CDR3 follows TCRdb's listing. The V and J genes are TRBV19 and TRBJ2-3; the D segment call TRBD2 is taken from the table without a DNA check. Germline CDR1 and CDR2: LNHDA and SQIVND (reference sequence). The CDR3 comprises 17 residues, both ends counted. CDR3 amino acids: CASTSVAGGLSTDTQYF.

The J gene is TRBJ2-7, the V gene TRBV25-1; TRBD2 matches 9 bases. The CDR3 covers 17 residues. V dropped 1 base and J dropped 0; count of bases not matched to a gene: 7. Germline V lookup: CDR1 MGHDK, CDR2 SYGVNS. CDR3: CASSEWGSSGSSYEQYF. In nucleotides, the CDR3 is TGTGCCAGCAGTGAATGGGGGAGTAGCGGGAGCTCCTACGAGCAGTACTTC.

This clone was detected a few times. This chain joins TRBV7-6 and TRBJ2-7; D is unclear. CDR1 SGHVS and CDR2 FNYEAQ come from the germline V gene. The CDR3 runs 16 residues. Trimming cost V 1 base and J 3 bases, with 16 bases left between them. The CDR3, as DNA: TGTGCCAGCAGCTTAGGCGCCCTACACGCAGGCTACGAGCAGTACTTC. Its protein product is CASSLGALHAGYEQYF.

The chain combines TRBV9 with TRBJ2-3; 7 positions match TRBD1. With V trimmed by 4 bases and J by 3 bases, 11 bases remained unmatched. The CDR3 extends over 16 amino acids. From germline, CDR1 is SGDLS and CDR2 YYNGEE. Written as DNA, the CDR3 is TGTGCCAGCAGCACTGAGGACAGGTCAAGAACAGATACGCAGTATTTT. Translating it yields CASSTEDRSRTDTQYF. The whole variable domain, filled in from reference TRBV9 and TRBJ2-3, reads DSGVTQTPKHLITATGQRVTLRCSPRSGDLSVYWYQQSLDQGLQFLIQYYNGEERAKGNILERFSAQQFPDLHSELNLSSLELGDSALYFCASSTEDRSRTDTQYFGPGTRLTVL.

This clone was seen just once. This sequence joins TRBV12-3 or TRBV12-4 and TRBJ1-2; weak D call: TRBD1 (6 bases). Trimming cost V 5 bases and J 4 bases, with 11 bases left between them. This CDR3 is 13 amino acids long. The CDR3: CASSDTGRYGYTF. Here the CDR3 DNA reads TGTGCCAGCAGTGATACAGGGCGCTATGGCTACACCTTC.

V gene TRBV11-1 combines with J gene TRBJ2-4, with 7 bases aligning to TRBD2. This CDR3 comprises 14 residues. Germline V CDR1 and CDR2: SGHAT, FQDESV (reference sequence). Trimming took 4 bases from V and 6 from J; bases not matched to a gene: 6. The CDR3 nucleotides read TGTGCCAGCAGCTCGGGGGGTAACGGAAACATTCAGTACTTC. This sequence encodes CASSSGGNGNIQYF. Full variable domain (rest looked up from reference TRBV11-1 and TRBJ2-4): EAEVAQSPRYKITEKSQAVAFWCDPISGHATLYWYRQILGQGPELLVQFQDESVVDDSQLPKDRFSAERLKGVDSTLKIQPAELGDSAMYLCASSSGGNGNIQYFGAGTRLSVL.

The V and J genes are TRBV19 and TRBJ2-6; D might be TRBD1 (6 bases). This CDR3 has 16 residues. V lost 5 bases, J lost 0 bases, and 11 bases lay in between. The germline V gene encodes CDR1 LNHDA and CDR2 SQIVND (reference sequence). CDR3 loop: CASSGGGFSGANVLTF. In DNA, the CDR3 is TGTGCCAGTAGTGGGGGCGGGTTCTCTGGGGCCAACGTCCTGACTTTC.

The J gene is TRBJ1-1, the V gene TRBV5-4, with D possibly being TRBD1 (6 bases). This CDR3 comprises 14 residues. Germline V gene sequence: CDR1 SGHNT, CDR2 YYREEE (reference sequence). Trimming stripped 4 bases from V and 3 bases from J, with 13 bases between. The CDR3 reads CASSPGAGDTEAFF. In nucleotides, the CDR3 is TGTGCCAGCAGCCCAGGCGCAGGGGACACTGAAGCTTTCTTT.

The chain couples TRBV30 to TRBJ2-4, with TRBD1 matching over 7 bases. The CDR3 covers 14 residues. V shed 4 bases, J shed 1 base, and the junction held 4 bases outside the gene matches. Germline V lookup: CDR1 GTSNPN, CDR2 SVGIG (reference sequence). The CDR3 DNA sequence: TGTGCCTGGAACGACAGGGCGGCCAAAAACATTCAGTACTTC. This codes for CAWNDRAAKNIQYF.

V gene TRBV19 combines with J gene TRBJ2-1; 7 nucleotides match TRBD2. CDR1 and CDR2 from the germline V gene are LNHDA and SQIVND (reference sequence). This CDR3 region has 14 residues. V dropped 4 bases and J dropped 7; count of bases not matched to a gene: 7. The CDR3 spells CASSTGLVWNEQFF. As DNA, the CDR3 is TGTGCCAGTAGTACCGGACTAGTATGGAATGAGCAGTTCTTC.

This clone was detected only once. CDR3 bases: TGTGCCAGTAGTATAGTAGGGGACAGGGGTGGATACGGCGAGCAGTACTTC. Its translation is CASSIVGDRGGYGEQYF. V and J are TRBV19 and TRBJ2-7; 10 nucleotides match TRBD1. The CDR3 covers 17 residues. Germline V CDR1 and CDR2: LNHDA, SQIVND (reference sequence). J gave up 6 bases and V 1 base, and 12 bases lay outside the gene matches.

The gene calls are TRBV9 and TRBJ1-3; 9 bases match TRBD1. CDR1 is SGDLS, CDR2 YYNGEE, per germline. V lost 4 bases and J lost 4; bases outside the gene matches: 9. This CDR3 has 16 amino acids. CDR3 residues: CASSPGGTGSGNTIYF. In DNA, the CDR3 is TGTGCCAGCAGCCCAGGGGGGACAGGGTCAGGAAACACCATATATTTT.

The chain has TRBV30 and TRBJ2-7; D remains ambiguous. Germline V lookup: CDR1 GTSNPN, CDR2 SVGIG (reference sequence). The CDR3 contains 12 residues. Trimming took 3 bases from V and 6 from J, leaving 12 bases between them. As DNA, the CDR3 is TGTGCCTGGAGCTCCCCCCGAGTCGAGCAGTACTTC. Its translation: CAWSSPRVEQYF.

V usage is TRBV4-1 and J usage is TRBJ2-1; a possible D gene is TRBD2 (6 bases). The CDR3 is 17 amino acids. The V gene's germline CDR1 is MGHRA and CDR2 YSYEKL. The V end lost 0 bases, the J end lost 9 bases, and 21 bases lay between the germline ends. The CDR3 reads CASSQDRIRTGDGEQFF. As DNA, the CDR3 is TGCGCCAGCAGCCAAGATCGTATCCGGACGGGAGATGGTGAGCAGTTCTTC.

This clone appeared once. The rearrangement joins TRBV6-1 to TRBJ1-4; 8 bases are shared with TRBD1. This CDR3 has 17 amino acids. After removal of 3 bases from V and 7 bases from J, the junction contained 13 bases not matched to a gene. The germline V gene encodes CDR1 MNHNS and CDR2 SASEGT. CDR3 DNA sequence: TGTGCCAGCAGTGAGGGAACAGGGGGGACTCTGGGTGAAAAACTGTTTTTT. It translates to CASSEGTGGTLGEKLFF.

The V call is TRBV11-2, the J call TRBJ2-3; 9 nucleotides line up with TRBD2. V dropped 4 bases and J dropped 5; count of bases not matched to a gene: 7. This CDR3 is built from 15 residues. Germline assignment: CDR1 SGHAT and CDR2 FQNNGV. The DNA for the CDR3 is TGTGCCAGCAGCTCTCTGGCGGGAGGGGTAGATACGCAGTATTTT. Protein sequence: CASSSLAGGVDTQYF. Combining the CDR3 with reference TRBV11-2 and TRBJ2-3 gives the whole variable domain EAGVAQSPRYKIIEKRQSVAFWCNPISGHATLYWYQQILGQGPKLLIQFQNNGVVDDSQLPKDRFSAERLKGVDSTLKIQPAKLEDSAVYLCASSSLAGGVDTQYFGPGTRLTVL.

V usage is TRBV27 and J usage is TRBJ2-5, with TRBD2 as a possible D gene (7 bases). This CDR3 is built from 13 residues. V was cut by 6 bases and J by 5 bases, with 13 bases left in between. CDR1 MNHEY and CDR2 SMNVEV come from the germline V gene (reference sequence). The CDR3 DNA is TGTGCCAGCAGAGGGGGGGGCCGCGAGACCCAGTACTTC. Its translation: CASRGGGRETQYF.

The rearrangement links TRBV7-8 to TRBJ2-7; tentative D call: TRBD2 (6 bases). V lost 3 bases, J lost 0 bases, and 12 bases lay in between. Germline V gene data show CDR1 as SGHVS and CDR2 as FQNEAQ. This CDR3 is built from 15 residues. The DNA of the CDR3 is TGTGCCAGCAGCTTCTCGGGGGAGGTCTCCTACGAGCAGTACTTC. Amino acids: CASSFSGEVSYEQYF.

With respect to this clone: The sample holds other DNA sequences that translate to the same CDR3. This chain links TRBV3-1 (or the pseudogene TRBV3-2) with TRBJ2-2; TRBD2 might be the D (5 bases). CDR3 size: 14 residues. Germline V lookup: CDR1 LGHDT, CDR2 YNNKEL (reference sequence). Trimming cost V 2 bases and J 6 bases, with 10 bases left between them. The CDR3 DNA is TGTGCCAGCAGCCAACGGGGATCTTCCGGGGAGCTGTTTTTT. This sequence encodes CASSQRGSSGELFF.

This chain uses TRBV28 with TRBJ1-2; tentatively, D is TRBD1 (6 bases). CDR1 is MDHEN and CDR2 is SYDVKM in the germline V gene. CDR3 length equals 16 residues. Trimming pared 8 bases from V and 2 bases from J, leaving 21 bases between. CDR3: CASGSLGQSFNYGYTF. Here the CDR3 DNA reads TGTGCCAGCGGATCCCTAGGACAGTCTTTCAACTATGGCTACACCTTC.

The chain recombines TRBV18 with TRBJ1-4; the D is unclear. This CDR3 has 13 amino acids. The germline CDR1 and CDR2 sequences are KGHSH and LQKENI. V was pared by 6 bases and J by 8 bases, with 13 bases between. CDR3 amino acids: CASSRLDGEKLFF. In DNA, the CDR3 is TGTGCCAGCTCCCGCCTAGACGGGGAAAAACTGTTTTTT.

The chain has TRBV7-9 and TRBJ1-3, with D maybe TRBD1 (5 bases). V was pared by 0 bases and J by 0 bases, with 9 bases between. Germline CDR1 SEHNR, CDR2 FQNEAQ (reference sequence). This CDR3 spans 16 amino acids. DNA for the CDR3: TGTGCCAGCAGCTTAGCCCTGACAGTCTCTGGAAACACCATATATTTT. Encoded protein: CASSLALTVSGNTIYF.